These 16 T cell receptor gamma chains originate from one sample sequenced in a study of gamma delta lymphoproliferative disorders and STAT genes (dated by TCRdb to between 2017 and 2018). Library generation was performed with multiplex PCR. TCRdb shows the sequencer as Illumina MiSeq. Clones were re-identified by TCRdb from the public reads with CATT, and rows with the same DNA were merged. The sample has a few thousand gamma-chain clones on record, 12% of them singletons. The ten largest clones represent around 82% of the sample. Genomic DNA from peripheral blood mononuclear cells isolated from patients and controls was used for TCR sequencing. Sequenced sample: blood. These receptors were obtained from a human donor with gamma-delta T-cell large granular lymphocyte leukemia.

This clone showed up just a few times. A clone one base away is much larger, so this may be a read error. No DNA is shown, since the ends of the CDR3 on it are uncertain; the CDR3 is the one TCRdb lists. The V gene was identified as TRGV11, while no J gene was called. TRGV11 is an ORF, with its function uncertain. A total of 19 residues make up the CDR3, ends included. This CDR3 reads CTTVPAGLGTGFNGWFKIF.

By its share, this clone is medium-sized. Distinct nucleotide sequences in the sample also encode this CDR3. The J gene is TRGJP2, the V gene TRGV11. No J gene was available from TCRdb, and it was assigned here by a germline match of the DNA. TRGV11 falls under the ORF class, with uncertain function. The J segment lost 0 bases and the V segment lost 4 bases, leaving 8 bases of the junction unmatched. The CDR3 is made up of 17 amino acids. The CDR3 loop is CACWISPPHSSDWIKTF. DNA for the CDR3: TGTGCCTGCTGGATTAGTCCGCCCCATAGTAGTGATTGGATCAAGACGTTT.

This clone was recorded at least ten times. The genes are TRGV4 and TRGJ1 or TRGJ2. Here the J gene came from matching the DNA to germline, since TCRdb omits it. The CDR3 is 17 amino acids. The germline V gene has CDR1 EGSTGY and CDR2 YDSYTSSV. V lost 2 bases to trimming and J lost 3 bases; unmatched junction nucleotides: 16. CDR3 in amino acids: CATWDAVGFPLYYKKLF. Written as DNA, the CDR3 is TGTGCCACCTGGGATGCGGTAGGGTTCCCCCTTTATTATAAGAAACTCTTT.

This clone was recorded at least ten times. The chain is built from TRGV4 and TRGJ1 or TRGJ2. TCRdb records no J gene; here it was assigned by comparing the DNA to germline. With V trimmed by 6 bases and J by 3 bases, 5 bases remained unmatched. The length of the CDR3 is 12 residues. From germline, CDR1 is EGSTGY and CDR2 YDSYTSSV. CDR3 sequence: CATWISYYKKLF. DNA for the CDR3: TGTGCCACCTGGATTAGTTATTATAAGAAACTCTTT.

This clone was counted at least ten times. The rearrangement joins TRGV2 to TRGJP1. TCRdb does not report a J gene; here it was assigned by matching the DNA to germline references. Germline V gene data show CDR1 as EGSNGY and CDR2 as YDSYNSKV. The CDR3 totals 14 residues. The V gene end was trimmed by 0 bases and the J gene end by 6 bases; junction bases not matched to a gene: 4. CDR3 nucleotide sequence: TGTGCCACCTGGGACGGGGATGCTGGTTGGTTCAAGATATTT. Residues: CATWDGDAGWFKIF.

This clone was counted ten times or more. The gene calls are TRGV4 and TRGJ1 or TRGJ2. In the absence of a J gene in TCRdb, the DNA was matched to germline to assign it here. The CDR3 runs 12 residues. Germline assignment: CDR1 EGSTGY and CDR2 YDSYTSSV. Unmatched junction bases numbered 4, after V lost 0 bases and J lost 8 bases. Written as DNA, the CDR3 is TGTGCCACCTGGGATGGGCCGCATAAGAAACTCTTT. Protein product: CATWDGPHKKLF.

In this sample, this clone turned up many times. The chain joins TRGV4 to TRGJ1 or TRGJ2. The J gene, not given by TCRdb, was assigned here from a germline match of the nucleotide sequence. Germline V gene lookup returns CDR1 EGSTGY and CDR2 YDSYTSSV. The CDR3 is made up of 12 amino acids. The V and J ends lost 3 bases and 7 bases, in that order; junction bases with no gene match: 6. The CDR3 reads CATWDLGYKKLF. CDR3 nucleotide sequence: TGTGCCACCTGGGATCTTGGATATAAGAAACTCTTT.

Concerning this clone: Just one base apart from a much larger clone, this may be a read error. A V gene of TRGV2 was called, but no J gene was assigned. The CDR3 consists of 19 residues. The V gene's germline CDR1 is EGSNGY and CDR2 YDSYNSKV. CDR3 sequence (DNA): TGTGCCACCTGGGTAGATGCGTACCTGTTAAATACCACTGGTTGGTTCAAGTTATTT. This gives the protein CATWVDAYLLNTTGWFKLF.

This clone is medium-sized by share. The chain uses TRGV4 and TRGJ1 or TRGJ2. TCRdb supplies no J gene; here it was assigned by aligning the nucleotide sequence to germline. The junction had 4 bases not matched to a gene; V was cut back by 0 bases and J by 5 bases. The CDR3 consists of 13 residues. Germline-derived CDR1 and CDR2 are EGSTGY and YDSYTSSV. The CDR3 region is CATWDGPHYKKLF. CDR3 in DNA: TGTGCCACCTGGGATGGGCCTCATTATAAGAAACTCTTT.

This clone was recorded at least ten times. The V call is TRGV4, the J call TRGJ1 or TRGJ2. Assignment of the J gene here rests on matching the DNA to germline, because TCRdb gives none. Trimming cost V 5 bases and J 0 bases; bases outside gene matches: 4. The V gene's germline CDR1 is EGSTGY and CDR2 YDSYTSSV. This CDR3 region has 13 residues. The CDR3 nucleotides read TGTGCCACCTGGGCTTCGAATTATTATAAGAAACTCTTT. It is translated as CATWASNYYKKLF.

This clone counts as medium-sized (0.01 to 0.1%). The same CDR3 can be traced to other DNA sequences in this sample. J is TRGJP1 and V is TRGV10. TCRdb does not report a J gene; here it was assigned by matching the DNA to germline references. TRGV10 is noted as an ORF with a role that remains uncertain. J lost 8 bases, V lost 8 bases, and 9 bases had no gene match. The length of the CDR3 is 13 residues. The CDR3 protein is CAAWDPPGWFKIF. The CDR3 nucleotides are TGTGCTGCGTGGGACCCCCCCGGTTGGTTCAAGATATTT.

This clone counts as medium-sized (0.01 to 0.1%). The chain employs TRGV2 and TRGJP1. As TCRdb names no J gene, one was assigned here on the basis of a DNA match to germline. V trimming: 0 bases; J trimming: 1 base; junction bases outside the gene matches: 5. The germline CDR1 and CDR2 sequences are EGSNGY and YDSYNSKV. The CDR3 has 16 amino acids. CDR3 bases: TGTGCCACCTGGGACGGGCCGTGTACCACTGGTTGGTTCAAGATATTT. It specifies CATWDGPCTTGWFKIF.

Turning to this clone: TCRdb's protein, taken from a much larger clone, differs from this DNA's translation at residues 5 and 6, likely owing to a read error; the protein displayed comes from the DNA. J is TRGJ1 or TRGJ2 and V is TRGV5P. TRGV5P is an annotated pseudogene. This CDR3 contains 10 residues. The CDR3 sequence is CATWGYKKLF. The CDR3 nucleotides are TGTGCCACCTGGGGCTATAAGAAACTCTTT.

This clone was detected only a few times. For this DNA, TCRdb reports the protein of a much larger clone, which diverges at residue 5, most likely from a read error; the protein presented here is translated directly from the DNA. This chain joins TRGV9 and TRGJP. Matching the DNA to germline supplied the J gene, which TCRdb does not give. Germline lookup yields CDR1 GITISATS and CDR2 ISYDGTV (reference sequence). Germline trimming cut 4 bases from V and 5 bases from J; bases unmatched to any gene: 5. CDR3 length: 16 residues. Here the CDR3 DNA reads TGTGCCTTGTGGGACGTGGAAGAGTTGGGCAAAAAAATCAAGGTATTT. It encodes CALWDVEELGKKIKVF.

Within the sample, this clone is hyperexpanded. The sample contains more than one DNA sequence encoding this CDR3. The V gene is TRGV9, the J gene TRGJ1 or TRGJ2. The J gene, not given by TCRdb, was assigned here from a germline match of the nucleotide sequence. The germline CDR1 and CDR2 sequences are GITISATS and ISYDGTV (reference sequence). This CDR3 has 9 residues. V lost 9 bases and J lost 12; bases outside the gene matches: 8. CDR3: CALERGKLF. DNA for the CDR3: TGTGCCTTGGAGAGGGGGAAACTCTTT.

As concerns this clone: The limits of the CDR3 on the DNA are not certain, so only TCRdb's listed CDR3 is given. TRGV3 is the V gene, and the J gene was not called. Germline CDR1 reads VTNTFY; CDR2 reads YDVSTARD (reference sequence). Inclusive of both ends, the CDR3 amounts to 19 amino acids. This CDR3 is CATWDRRVIRNSLAVEQHF.